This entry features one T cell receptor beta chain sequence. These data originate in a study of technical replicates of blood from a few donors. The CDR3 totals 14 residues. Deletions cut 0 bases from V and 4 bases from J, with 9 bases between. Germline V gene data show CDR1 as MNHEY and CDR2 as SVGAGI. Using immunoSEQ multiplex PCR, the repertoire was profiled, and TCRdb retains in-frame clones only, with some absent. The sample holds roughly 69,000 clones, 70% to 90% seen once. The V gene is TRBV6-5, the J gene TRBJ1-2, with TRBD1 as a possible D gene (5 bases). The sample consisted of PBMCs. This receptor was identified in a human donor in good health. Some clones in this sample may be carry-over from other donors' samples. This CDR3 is CASSYSGQGYGYTF. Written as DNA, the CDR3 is TGTGCCAGCAGTTACTCCGGGCAGGGCTATGGCTACACCTTC.